This entry describes one TCR beta chain. The sample originates from a study of blood T cell repertoires in COVID-19. Turning to the study itself: COVID-19 samples collected from the United States, Italy and Spain covered acute and convalescent phases. PBMCs, B-cell-depleted T cells, or T cells were the source of the cDNA or gDNA that made up the material.

The authors' processing: Amplification of reference gene primers was used by the study to estimate nucleated cell counts. TCRdb keeps only in-frame clones here, not all; method: immunoSEQ multiplex PCR. V and J calls and clone size come straight from that table; D and trimming were deduced from the DNA. The top ten clones hold 11% of a sample with approximately 290,000 clones, roughly 91% of them seen once. Sequencing was performed on peripheral blood. The TCR was taken from a woman aged 30 to 39 with COVID-19, enrolled during active disease.

CDR3 region: CAWSPLKGRGYEQYF. The CDR3, as DNA: TGTGCCTGGAGCCCACTCAAGGGCAGGGGGTACGAGCAGTACTTC. The V gene is TRBV30, the J gene TRBJ2-7, with 7 bases fitting TRBD1. CDR1 is GTSNPN and CDR2 is SVGIG in the germline V gene (reference sequence). V dropped 3 bases and J dropped 4; count of bases not matched to a gene: 12. The CDR3 has 15 residues.